The 12 T cell receptor beta chains listed next were all sequenced from one sample in a study of T cell responses to AZD1222 COVID-19 vaccine. Produced via immunoSEQ multiplex PCR; TCRdb's table is partial and in-frame only. Counted here are 250,000 to 300,000 clones, 90% to 95% occurring once; the ten biggest clones make up less than 0.65%. The source was peripheral blood, collected 28 days after the second AZD1222 dose. The source of these receptors is an adult who received the AZD1222 COVID-19 vaccine.

V and J are TRBV19 and TRBJ1-1; 7 bases map to TRBD1. This CDR3 region has 13 residues. Trimming removed 5 bases from V and 4 bases from J; junction bases left unmatched: 4. Germline V gene lookup returns CDR1 LNHDA and CDR2 SQIVND (reference sequence). For the CDR3, the DNA is TGTGCCAGTAGTCTCTCAGGGGGCACTGAAGCTTTCTTT. This gives the protein CASSLSGGTEAFF.

The rearrangement uses TRBV18 and TRBJ2-2; perhaps TRBD2 as D (6 bases). This CDR3 region has 14 residues. Germline lookup yields CDR1 KGHSH and CDR2 LQKENI. Between the trimmed V and J ends, which lost 3 bases and 5 bases, there was a span of 10 bases. The CDR3 nucleotides read TGTGCCAGCTCACCGGGACGGGGGACCGGGGAGCTGTTTTTT. Translation: CASSPGRGTGELFF.

This clone was found once. The chain carries TRBV9 and TRBJ1-2, with 9 bases lining up with TRBD1. The CDR3 loop spans 14 amino acids. Unmatched junction bases numbered 4, after V lost 0 bases and J lost 7 bases. CDR1 SGDLS and CDR2 YYNGEE come from the germline V gene. The CDR3 loop reads CASSVGGQGGGYTF. The CDR3 DNA reads TGTGCCAGCAGCGTAGGGGGACAGGGAGGTGGCTACACCTTC.

V gene TRBV27 combines with J gene TRBJ2-7; 11 positions match TRBD2. There are 18 residues in the CDR3. Germline V gene data show CDR1 as MNHEY and CDR2 as SMNVEV (reference sequence). V lost 6 bases, J lost 3 bases, and 16 bases stayed unmatched. This chain's CDR3 is CASSLRPGTSGFSYEQYF. The CDR3 DNA is TGTGCCAGCAGCCTACGCCCCGGGACTAGCGGTTTTAGCTACGAGCAGTACTTC.

The chain combines TRBV10-3 with TRBJ2-2; D might be TRBD1 (5 bases). V gave up 6 bases and J gave up 5 bases, with 7 bases separating them. CDR3 length: 12 amino acids. CDR1 ENHRY and CDR2 SYGVKD come from the germline V gene. The CDR3 here is CAIRQGTGELFF. In DNA, the CDR3 is TGTGCCATCAGGCAGGGAACCGGGGAGCTGTTTTTT.

Notes on this clone: The junction departs from germline at one end; a sequencing error may be responsible. V usage is TRBV6-5 and J usage is TRBJ2-2; D is ambiguous. From germline, CDR1 is MNHEY and CDR2 SVGAGI. The CDR3 consists of 11 residues. CDR3 bases: TGTGCCAGCCGTTACACCGGGGAGCTGTTTTTT. This gives the protein CASRYTGELFF.

CDR3 in amino acids: CASSRSGTGGYEQYF. The CDR3 DNA reads TGTGCCAGCAGCCGTTCCGGGACAGGGGGCTACGAGCAGTACTTC. The rearrangement uses TRBV3-1 (or the pseudogene TRBV3-2) and TRBJ2-7; TRBD1 aligns across 11 bases. Germline assignment: CDR1 LGHDT and CDR2 YNNKEL (reference sequence). Unmatched junction bases numbered 5, after V lost 4 bases and J lost 3 bases. The CDR3 length is 15 residues.

V usage is TRBV9 and J usage is TRBJ2-7; D is undetermined. This CDR3 is built from 14 residues. The germline CDR1 and CDR2 sequences are SGDLS and YYNGEE. V was shortened by 0 bases and J by 6 bases, with 13 bases between the two germline ends. CDR3 residues: CASSVADRVGEQYF. CDR3 nucleotide sequence: TGTGCCAGCAGCGTAGCCGATAGGGTGGGCGAGCAGTACTTC.

Concerning this clone itself: At one boundary the junction diverges from the germline segment, which might be a read error. V is TRBV6-1 and J is TRBJ2-2, with D unresolved. Germline V gives CDR1 MNHNS, CDR2 SASEGT. The length of the CDR3 is 14 residues. The CDR3 region has the DNA TGTGCCAGCAGTGAGGTCGCAGGACCCGGTGAGCTGTTTTTT. Translated: CASSEVAGPGELFF.

The gene calls are TRBV5-1 and TRBJ1-1; maybe TRBD1 (5 bases). In germline, CDR1 is SGHRS, CDR2 YFSETQ. This CDR3 has 15 residues. The V gene lost 4 bases and the J gene lost 1 base, with 14 bases spanning the gap. In DNA, the CDR3 is TGCGCCAGCAGCCCTGGCTCGGGGGAGAACACTGAAGCTTTCTTT. Its protein is CASSPGSGENTEAFF.

The chain uses TRBV7-8 and TRBJ1-1; D unresolved. This CDR3 comprises 12 residues. The germline V gene encodes CDR1 SGHVS and CDR2 FQNEAQ. The V and J ends lost 8 bases and 7 bases respectively, with 14 bases between them. Written as DNA, the CDR3 is TGTGCCAGCTATCCGGTGAGAGGTGAAGCTTTCTTT. It is translated as CASYPVRGEAFF.

CDR3 amino acids: CASSFQGNTDTQYF. The CDR3 region has the DNA TGTGCCAGCAGTTTTCAGGGGAACACAGATACGCAGTATTTT. The genes are TRBV7-2 and TRBJ2-3; perhaps TRBD1 as D (6 bases). Trimming shortened V by 6 bases and J by 2 bases, and 12 bases separated the two germline ends. The CDR3 sequence is 14 residues long. The germline CDR1 and CDR2 sequences are SGHTA and FQGNSA.